The rows below give T cell receptor beta chains drawn from one sample of a study of blood T cell repertoires in COVID-19. Assay used: immunoSEQ multiplex PCR; TCRdb lists only in-frame clones, some missing. The table records 250,000 to 350,000 clones, 85% to 90% of them present only once. The sample was peripheral blood. The receptors stem from a woman in her 50s with active or convalescent COVID-19. The CDR3 runs from the conserved cysteine through the conserved F or W. The order of the fields is CDR3 protein, CDR3 DNA, D gene, CDR3 length, V gene, clone size, J gene. D genes are given only for firm matches. The listing skips clone size in some rows; elsewhere it reads once, few, many or a size class.

CDR3aa: CASSPPGQGIRYEQYF
CDR3nt: TGTGCCAGCTCACCGCCCGGACAAGGGATCAGGTACGAGCAGTACTTC
d_gene: -
len: 16
v_gene: TRBV18
abundance: -
j_gene: TRBJ2-7

CDR3aa: CASSTTGRGNTDTQYF
CDR3nt: TGTGCCAGCAGTACGACTGGGCGGGGGAACACAGATACGCAGTATTTT
d_gene: TRBD2
len: 16
v_gene: TRBV27
abundance: -
j_gene: TRBJ2-3

CDR3aa: CASRPGQGEAFF
CDR3nt: TGTGCCAGCAGACCCGGACAGGGGGAAGCTTTCTTT
d_gene: TRBD1
len: 12
v_gene: TRBV6-5
abundance: -
j_gene: TRBJ1-1

CDR3aa: CASSDRTGQGSPIYGYTF
CDR3nt: TGTGCCAGCAGTGACCGAACGGGACAGGGCTCCCCCATCTATGGCTACACCTTC
d_gene: TRBD1
len: 18
v_gene: TRBV6-1
abundance: -
j_gene: TRBJ1-2

CDR3aa: CASSLFRGGGIDTQYF
CDR3nt: TGTGCCAGCAGCTTGTTTCGCGGGGGCGGGATAGATACGCAGTATTTT
d_gene: -
len: 16
v_gene: TRBV5-4
abundance: -
j_gene: TRBJ2-3

CDR3aa: CAWSVDGVNTEAFF
CDR3nt: TGTGCCTGGAGTGTAGACGGGGTCAACACTGAAGCTTTCTTT
d_gene: -
len: 14
v_gene: TRBV30
abundance: -
j_gene: TRBJ1-1

CDR3aa: CASSSSHRGLTYEQYF
CDR3nt: TGTGCCAGCAGCTCAAGTCACAGGGGTTTAACCTACGAGCAGTACTTC
d_gene: TRBD1
len: 16
v_gene: TRBV13
abundance: -
j_gene: TRBJ2-7

CDR3aa: CASSWGGDSYGYTF
CDR3nt: TGCGCCAGCAGCTGGGGAGGGGACTCCTATGGCTACACCTTC
d_gene: -
len: 14
v_gene: TRBV5-1
abundance: -
j_gene: TRBJ1-2

CDR3aa: CASSFWQVNTGELFF
CDR3nt: TGTGCCAGCTCTTTCTGGCAGGTTAACACCGGGGAGCTGTTTTTT
d_gene: -
len: 15
v_gene: TRBV9
abundance: -
j_gene: TRBJ2-2

CDR3aa: CASSSPRTVYEQYF
CDR3nt: TGTGCCAGCAGTTCCCCCCGGACAGTCTACGAGCAGTACTTC
d_gene: -
len: 14
v_gene: TRBV6-2/TRBV6-3
abundance: -
j_gene: TRBJ2-7

CDR3aa: CASSLLGRDFYRDSTDTQYF
CDR3nt: TGTGCCAGCAGTTTATTGGGGCGGGATTTCTATCGTGATAGCACAGATACGCAGTATTTT
d_gene: -
len: 20
v_gene: TRBV28
abundance: few
j_gene: TRBJ2-3

CDR3aa: CASSELQGDGYTF
CDR3nt: TGTGCCAGCAGTGAATTGCAGGGCGATGGCTACACCTTC
d_gene: -
len: 13
v_gene: TRBV2
abundance: few
j_gene: TRBJ1-2

CDR3aa: CASSLQGANYGYTF
CDR3nt: TGTGCCAGCAGCTTACAGGGAGCTAACTATGGCTACACCTTC
d_gene: -
len: 14
v_gene: TRBV5-6
abundance: few
j_gene: TRBJ1-2

CDR3aa: CASSTGTRSSPDEQYF
CDR3nt: TGTGCCAGCAGCACCGGGACTAGATCCAGCCCGGACGAGCAGTACTTC
d_gene: TRBD2
len: 16
v_gene: TRBV13
abundance: -
j_gene: TRBJ2-7

CDR3aa: CAWSVPGTMNTEAFF
CDR3nt: TGTGCCTGGAGTGTCCCGGGGACAATGAACACTGAAGCTTTCTTT
d_gene: -
len: 15
v_gene: TRBV30
abundance: once
j_gene: TRBJ1-1

CDR3aa: CASNRASTLGYEQYF
CDR3nt: TGTGCCAGCAACCGAGCTTCGACCCTAGGCTACGAGCAGTACTTC
d_gene: -
len: 15
v_gene: TRBV6-5
abundance: -
j_gene: TRBJ2-7

CDR3aa: CASSLGRGFGNTIYF
CDR3nt: TGTGCCAGCAGCCTGGGCAGGGGGTTTGGAAACACCATATATTTT
d_gene: TRBD1
len: 15
v_gene: TRBV4-2
abundance: -
j_gene: TRBJ1-3

CDR3aa: CASSFQGQNYGYTF
CDR3nt: TGTGCCAGTAGTTTCCAGGGGCAGAACTATGGCTACACCTTC
d_gene: -
len: 14
v_gene: TRBV19
abundance: -
j_gene: TRBJ1-2

CDR3aa: CASKEGGPFLSYGYTF
CDR3nt: TGTGCCAGCAAGGAGGGAGGACCTTTCCTTTCTTATGGCTACACCTTC
d_gene: -
len: 16
v_gene: TRBV13
abundance: -
j_gene: TRBJ1-2

CDR3aa: CASSQDSPPEASGRYQETQYF
CDR3nt: TGTGCCAGCAGCCAAGATTCCCCCCCGGAGGCTAGCGGGCGCTATCAAGAGACCCAGTACTTC
d_gene: TRBD2
len: 21
v_gene: TRBV3-1/TRBV3-2
abundance: -
j_gene: TRBJ2-5

CDR3aa: CASSITGLNSPLHF
CDR3nt: TGTGCCAGTAGTATAACAGGCCTAAATTCACCCCTCCACTTT
d_gene: -
len: 14
v_gene: TRBV19
abundance: -
j_gene: TRBJ1-6

CDR3aa: CASSEAGGANYGYTF
CDR3nt: TGTGCCAGCAGTGAAGCGGGGGGAGCTAACTATGGCTACACCTTC
d_gene: -
len: 15
v_gene: TRBV25-1
abundance: -
j_gene: TRBJ1-2

CDR3aa: CAWSPQISTGELFF
CDR3nt: TGTGCCTGGAGTCCCCAGATATCCACCGGGGAGCTGTTTTTT
d_gene: -
len: 14
v_gene: TRBV30
abundance: -
j_gene: TRBJ2-2

CDR3aa: CASSSPDRLLGGYGYNEQFF
CDR3nt: TGTGCCAGCAGTTCCCCTGACAGGCTATTAGGTGGGTACGGATACAATGAGCAGTTCTTC
d_gene: -
len: 20
v_gene: TRBV6-2/TRBV6-3
abundance: -
j_gene: TRBJ2-1

CDR3aa: CASSTQRTQISGNTIYF
CDR3nt: TGTGCCAGCAGCACCCAACGAACACAAATCTCTGGAAACACCATATATTTT
d_gene: -
len: 17
v_gene: TRBV7-6
abundance: few
j_gene: TRBJ1-3

CDR3aa: CASSSGLTEQFF
CDR3nt: TGTGCCAGCAGTTCAGGGTTAACTGAGCAGTTCTTC
d_gene: -
len: 12
v_gene: TRBV6-2/TRBV6-3
abundance: -
j_gene: TRBJ2-1

CDR3aa: CASSLSPRGGNEQFF
CDR3nt: TGTGCCAGCAGTTTATCGCCGCGGGGAGGCAATGAGCAGTTCTTC
d_gene: -
len: 15
v_gene: TRBV27
abundance: -
j_gene: TRBJ2-1

CDR3aa: CATSQANTEAFF
CDR3nt: TGTGCCACCAGCCAGGCCAACACTGAAGCTTTCTTT
d_gene: -
len: 12
v_gene: TRBV15
abundance: -
j_gene: TRBJ1-1

CDR3aa: CASSLRTGGDGYTF
CDR3nt: TGTGCCAGCAGTTTAAGGACAGGGGGCGATGGCTACACCTTC
d_gene: TRBD1
len: 14
v_gene: TRBV27
abundance: -
j_gene: TRBJ1-2

CDR3aa: CSADRGSVYGYTF
CDR3nt: TGCAGCGCTGACAGGGGTTCTGTCTATGGCTACACCTTC
d_gene: TRBD1
len: 13
v_gene: TRBV29-1
abundance: -
j_gene: TRBJ1-2

CDR3aa: CASSESPAGLEGYTF
CDR3nt: TGTGCCAGCAGCGAGAGCCCCGCAGGGTTAGAAGGCTACACCTTC
d_gene: -
len: 15
v_gene: TRBV9
abundance: -
j_gene: TRBJ1-2

CDR3aa: CASSYTGAGELFF
CDR3nt: TGTGCCAGCAGTTACACAGGGGCCGGGGAGCTGTTTTTT
d_gene: TRBD1
len: 13
v_gene: TRBV6-5
abundance: few
j_gene: TRBJ2-2

CDR3aa: CASSPARDFQGYTF
CDR3nt: TGCGCCAGCAGCCCAGCTAGGGACTTTCAGGGCTACACCTTC
d_gene: -
len: 14
v_gene: TRBV5-1
abundance: -
j_gene: TRBJ1-2

CDR3aa: CASNSGTLGYGYTF
CDR3nt: TGTGCCAGCAATTCCGGGACACTGGGCTATGGCTACACCTTC
d_gene: -
len: 14
v_gene: TRBV9
abundance: -
j_gene: TRBJ1-2

CDR3aa: CASSAGTANEKLFF
CDR3nt: TGCGCCAGCAGCGCCGGGACAGCTAATGAAAAACTGTTTTTT
d_gene: TRBD1
len: 14
v_gene: TRBV5-1
abundance: -
j_gene: TRBJ1-4

CDR3aa: CASSASGEYYGYTF
CDR3nt: TGCGCCAGCAGCGCATCAGGGGAATACTATGGCTACACCTTC
d_gene: -
len: 14
v_gene: TRBV5-1
abundance: -
j_gene: TRBJ1-2

CDR3aa: CASSLSGFDYGYTF
CDR3nt: TGTGCCAGCAGTTTATCAGGGTTCGACTATGGCTACACCTTC
d_gene: -
len: 14
v_gene: TRBV28
abundance: -
j_gene: TRBJ1-2

CDR3aa: CASTQGSQPQHF
CDR3nt: TGTGCCAGCACCCAAGGGAGTCAGCCCCAGCATTTT
d_gene: -
len: 12
v_gene: TRBV6-6
abundance: -
j_gene: TRBJ1-5

CDR3aa: CASSLIGEKLFF
CDR3nt: TGTGCCAGCAGCTTAATCGGTGAAAAACTGTTTTTT
d_gene: -
len: 12
v_gene: TRBV7-2
abundance: -
j_gene: TRBJ1-4

CDR3aa: CASSPRLAGALPPSTDTQYF
CDR3nt: TGTGCCAGCAGCCCCCGACTAGCGGGAGCCCTACCCCCAAGCACAGATACGCAGTATTTT
d_gene: TRBD2
len: 20
v_gene: TRBV7-8
abundance: -
j_gene: TRBJ2-3

CDR3aa: CASRRDSGYGYTF
CDR3nt: TGTGCCAGCAGAAGGGACAGTGGCTATGGCTACACCTTC
d_gene: TRBD1
len: 13
v_gene: TRBV28
abundance: -
j_gene: TRBJ1-2

CDR3aa: CATLGQGRTNWIF
CDR3nt: TGTGCCACCTTGGGACAGGGGCGGACTAATTGGATCTTC
d_gene: TRBD1
len: 13
v_gene: TRBV28
abundance: -
j_gene: TRBJ2-1

CDR3aa: CASSQGQGNSPLHF
CDR3nt: TGTGCCAGCAGCCAAGGGCAGGGAAATTCACCCCTCCACTTT
d_gene: -
len: 14
v_gene: TRBV14
abundance: -
j_gene: TRBJ1-6

CDR3aa: CASSLQPGTSYEQYF
CDR3nt: TGTGCCAGCAGTTTGCAACCCGGGACTAGCTACGAGCAGTACTTC
d_gene: TRBD2
len: 15
v_gene: TRBV27
abundance: -
j_gene: TRBJ2-7

CDR3aa: CASSQDRGSYNEQFF
CDR3nt: TGTGCCAGCTCCCAGGACAGGGGGTCCTACAATGAGCAGTTCTTC
d_gene: TRBD1
len: 15
v_gene: TRBV18
abundance: -
j_gene: TRBJ2-1

CDR3aa: CAYTTSGDTGELFF
CDR3nt: TGTGCCTATACGACTAGCGGAGACACCGGGGAGCTGTTTTTT
d_gene: TRBD2
len: 14
v_gene: TRBV30
abundance: -
j_gene: TRBJ2-2